A single sample gave rise to the 21 T cell receptor beta chains below, sequenced in a study of control samples from healthy donors and cancer patients. Profiling relied on immunoSEQ multiplex PCR, and the TCRdb table lists in-frame clones only, not all of them. The table lists tens of thousands of clones, 75% to 90% of them singletons. The sequencing input was blood. Source of these receptors: a man in his fifties in good health.

The chain couples TRBV30 to TRBJ1-4, with D unresolved. CDR1 is GTSNPN, CDR2 SVGIG, per germline (reference sequence). V lost 0 bases and J 4 bases, leaving 9 bases between the germline ends. This CDR3 is built from 14 residues. CDR3 nucleotides: TGTGCCTGGAGTGTAGGCGAGCTTAATGAAAAACTGTTTTTT. Protein: CAWSVGELNEKLFF.

The rearrangement links TRBV4-3 to TRBJ2-7; D is possibly TRBD2 (7 bases). The germline V and J ends were trimmed by 1 base and 6 bases, with 16 bases remaining between them. Germline CDR1 reads LGHNA; CDR2 reads YSLEER. This CDR3 is built from 15 residues. The CDR3 is CASSQVRQGGGEQYF. In DNA form, the CDR3 reads TGCGCCAGCAGCCAAGTCCGGCAGGGAGGGGGCGAGCAGTACTTC.

The chain uses TRBV18 and TRBJ2-5; D remains unclear. V was cut by 2 bases and J by 4 bases, with 11 bases left in between. Germline assignment: CDR1 KGHSH and CDR2 LQKENI. CDR3 length: 14 residues. The CDR3 is CASSPMGSGETQYF. The CDR3 nucleotides read TGTGCCAGCTCACCAATGGGGTCCGGAGAGACCCAGTACTTC.

The chain uses TRBV10-3 and TRBJ1-4, with a tentative D call TRBD1 (5 bases). CDR1 and CDR2 (germline): ENHRY, SYGVKD. Trimming left V 5 bases short and J 6 bases short, with 13 bases between. The CDR3 is 14 residues long. Written as DNA, the CDR3 is TGTGCCATCAGTTCGGGCAGGGCCGATGAAAAACTGTTTTTT. Its translation: CAISSGRADEKLFF.

The gene calls are TRBV6-2 or TRBV6-3 and TRBJ2-5; no firm D call. The germline gives CDR1 MNHEY, CDR2 SVGEGT. Trimming took off 7 bases at V and 5 bases at J, with 17 bases between the two ends. The CDR3 loop spans 14 amino acids. The CDR3 bases are TGTGCCAGCACCCCGCCCGGGCATGCGGAGACCCAGTACTTC. It specifies CASTPPGHAETQYF.

This chain connects TRBV10-2 to TRBJ1-1; D possibly corresponds to TRBD1 (5 bases). V lost 7 bases to trimming and J lost 1 base, with 10 bases between them. CDR3 length: 13 amino acids. Germline lookup yields CDR1 WSHSY and CDR2 SAAADI. CDR3 loop: CASTGQENTEAFF. The CDR3 DNA reads TGCGCCAGCACGGGGCAGGAGAACACTGAAGCTTTCTTT.

This chain joins TRBV3-1 (or the pseudogene TRBV3-2) and TRBJ1-2; possible D gene TRBD1, 6 bases. This CDR3 is built from 13 residues. From germline, CDR1 is LGHDT and CDR2 YNNKEL (reference sequence). Trimming left V 4 bases short and J 1 base short, with 7 bases between. The CDR3 here is CASSPRGNYGYTF. The CDR3, as DNA: TGTGCCAGCAGCCCCAGGGGTAACTATGGCTACACCTTC.

V gene TRBV7-9 combines with J gene TRBJ2-2; a weak D match, TRBD1 (5 bases). From germline, CDR1 is SEHNR and CDR2 FQNEAQ (reference sequence). The CDR3 length is 15 residues. Trimming took off 4 bases at V and 0 bases at J, with 9 bases between the two ends. The CDR3 here is CASSSTVTNTGELFF. CDR3 nucleotide sequence: TGTGCCAGCAGCTCGACAGTGACGAACACCGGGGAGCTGTTTTTT.

The rearrangement uses TRBV18 and TRBJ2-1; 12 bases line up with TRBD2. Trimming cost V 0 bases and J 3 bases; bases outside gene matches: 3. From germline, CDR1 is KGHSH and CDR2 LQKENI. The length of the CDR3 is 17 residues. CDR3: CASSPPTSGGYYNEQFF. The DNA of the CDR3 is TGTGCCAGCTCACCACCGACTAGCGGGGGATACTACAATGAGCAGTTCTTC.

This clone was counted a single time. This chain links TRBV3-1 (or the pseudogene TRBV3-2) with TRBJ1-2; a possible D gene is TRBD1 (5 bases). Germline V lookup: CDR1 LGHDT, CDR2 YNNKEL (reference sequence). V was cut by 3 bases and J by 8 bases, with 13 bases left in between. CDR3 length equals 13 residues. The DNA for the CDR3 is TGTGCCAGCAGCCAGGGTGACTGGGGGGGCTACACCTTC. As protein: CASSQGDWGGYTF.

The chain's CDR3 is CASSQPLRTGNTEAFF. Written as DNA, the CDR3 is TGTGCCAGCAGCCAACCTTTGAGGACAGGGAATACTGAAGCTTTCTTT. The chain employs TRBV11-2 and TRBJ1-1, with 8 bases matching TRBD1. The ends lost 5 bases at V and 5 bases at J; junction bases unmatched: 13. Germline assignment: CDR1 SGHAT and CDR2 FQNNGV. The CDR3 covers 16 residues. The variable domain in full, with the rest retrieved from reference TRBV11-2 and TRBJ1-1, is EAGVAQSPRYKIIEKRQSVAFWCNPISGHATLYWYQQILGQGPKLLIQFQNNGVVDDSQLPKDRFSAERLKGVDSTLKIQPAKLEDSAVYLCASSQPLRTGNTEAFFGQGTRLTVV.

The chain uses TRBV19 and TRBJ1-3; D may be TRBD1 (5 bases). This CDR3 comprises 15 residues. The V and J ends lost 4 bases and 4 bases respectively, with 14 bases between them. Looked up from germline, CDR1 is LNHDA and CDR2 is SQIVND (reference sequence). The CDR3 region has the DNA TGTGCCAGTAGTACGGGACCCTATGAAGGAAACACCATATATTTT. Translated, it gives CASSTGPYEGNTIYF.

J is TRBJ1-1 and V is TRBV29-1; D is uncertain. CDR3 size: 8 residues. Germline-derived CDR1 and CDR2 are SQVTM and ANQGSEA. The V and J ends lost 6 bases and 9 bases respectively, with 5 bases between them. The CDR3 sequence is CSVPKAFF. The CDR3, as DNA: TGCAGCGTCCCGAAAGCTTTCTTT. Based on the CDR3 plus reference TRBV29-1 and TRBJ1-1, the full variable domain is SAVISQKPSRDICQRGTSLTIQCQVDSQVTMMFWYRQQPGQSLTLIATANQGSEATYESGFVIDKFPISRPNLTFSTLTVSNMSPEDSSIYLCSVPKAFFGQGTRLTVV.

CDR3 nucleotide sequence: TGTGCCAGTAGTCAAGGACTGTCTGGAAACACCATATATTTT. Translated, it gives CASSQGLSGNTIYF. This rearrangement joins TRBV19 to TRBJ1-3; D unresolved. Germline V gives CDR1 LNHDA, CDR2 SQIVND (reference sequence). The CDR3 length is 14 residues. The V and J ends lost 5 bases and 1 base respectively, with 9 bases between them.

The DNA of the CDR3 is TGTGCCAGTAGTAGAACATCAGGGGTGGCTGTTGAGCAGTACTTC. Translation: CASSRTSGVAVEQYF. This chain connects TRBV19 to TRBJ2-7; perhaps TRBD1 as D (6 bases). The length of the CDR3 is 15 residues. Trimming shortened V by 4 bases and J by 7 bases, and 20 bases separated the two germline ends. CDR1 and CDR2 (germline): LNHDA, SQIVND (reference sequence).

The CDR3 reads CASRVTGSPTRSQPQHF. Written as DNA, the CDR3 is TGCGCCAGCCGAGTGACAGGTAGTCCAACGCGTAGTCAGCCCCAGCATTTT. The genes are TRBV10-2 and TRBJ1-5, with D perhaps matching TRBD1 (6 bases). The CDR3 runs to 17 residues. V lost 8 bases and J lost 6, with 26 bases in between. Germline V gene lookup returns CDR1 WSHSY and CDR2 SAAADI.

V gene TRBV2 combines with J gene TRBJ1-5; TRBD1 is a possible D gene (5 bases). Germline assignment: CDR1 SNHLY and CDR2 FYNNEI. The V and J ends lost 3 bases and 3 bases respectively, with 18 bases between them. The CDR3 loop spans 17 amino acids. In DNA, the CDR3 is TGTGCCAGCAGTGACTCTTGGGTCAGGGCAAACAATCAGCCCCAGCATTTT. Residues: CASSDSWVRANNQPQHF.

The CDR3 loop is CASSPPTGPGDTEAFF. DNA for the CDR3: TGTGCCAGCAGCCCGCCTACGGGGCCAGGGGACACTGAAGCTTTCTTT. V gene TRBV7-9 combines with J gene TRBJ1-1; D is perhaps TRBD1 (6 bases). V shed 5 bases and J shed 3 bases, with 19 bases lying between them. CDR1 SEHNR and CDR2 FQNEAQ come from the germline V gene (reference sequence). The CDR3 length is 16 residues.

CDR3 residues: CASSSTTLGPNYTF. DNA for the CDR3: TGTGCCAGCAGTTCGACGACCCTTGGGCCGAACTACACCTTC. The V and J genes are TRBV6-2 or TRBV6-3 and TRBJ1-2, with D hard to call. Trimming took 4 bases from V and 10 from J, leaving 19 bases between them. Germline V gene lookup returns CDR1 MNHEY and CDR2 SVGEGT. The CDR3 sequence is 14 residues long.

This clone was recorded once. The chain combines TRBV18 with TRBJ2-5; D uncertain. V was clipped by 3 bases and J by 4 bases, with 15 bases between them. Germline V gives CDR1 KGHSH, CDR2 LQKENI. This CDR3 comprises 15 residues. The CDR3: CASSPTKGRIETQYF. CDR3 in DNA: TGTGCCAGCTCACCCACTAAGGGCAGGATAGAGACCCAGTACTTC.

The chain couples TRBV7-6 to TRBJ1-2; 9 bases agree with TRBD1. Germline-derived CDR1 and CDR2 are SGHVS and FNYEAQ. With 3 bases clipped from V and 2 bases from J, the junction kept 4 bases outside the gene matches. CDR3 length: 15 residues. The CDR3 here is CASSFDRGKNYGYTF. CDR3 bases: TGTGCCAGCAGCTTCGACAGGGGGAAGAACTATGGCTACACCTTC. The complete variable domain, with remaining parts taken from reference TRBV7-6 and TRBJ1-2, reads GAGVSQSPRYKVTKRGQDVALRCDPISGHVSLYWYRQALGQGPEFLTYFNYEAQQDKSGLPNDRFSAERPEGSISTLTIQRTEQRDSAMYRCASSFDRGKNYGYTFGSGTRLTVV.